These T cell receptor beta chains were read from a single sample in a study of spatial heterogeneity in lung cancer. One entry per CDR3 protein results from TCRdb running MiXCR on the 5' RACE reads. Among under 20,000 distinct CDR3 sequences listed, roughly 7.3% were seen once. Sample: lung tumor tissue, taken at surgery. The receptors derive from a female donor with early-stage non-small cell lung cancer. Both conserved end residues are part of each CDR3. D genes are given only for firm matches. Not all rows give a size; the values are once, few, many and, for expanded clones, a class.

d_call,clone_size,v_call,j_call,cdr3_aa,cdr3_nt
-,many,TRBV20-1,TRBJ2-1,CSARGRGSYNEQFF,TGCAGTGCTAGAGGACGGGGGTCCTACAATGAGCAGTTCTTC
TRBD1,many,TRBV25-1,TRBJ1-2,CASSGGQGTSGYTF,TGTGCCAGCAGTGGAGGACAGGGGACGAGTGGCTACACCTTC
TRBD1,-,TRBV5-6,TRBJ1-3,CASSVGTGGSGNTIYF,TGTGCCAGCAGCGTCGGGACAGGGGGTTCTGGAAACACCATATATTTT
-,many,TRBV7-2,TRBJ1-1,CASSLGDVDREAFF,TGTGCCAGCAGCTTAGGGGACGTGGACAGAGAAGCTTTCTTT
-,many,TRBV10-3,TRBJ2-3,CAISDGRWDTQYF,TGTGCCATCAGTGACGGGCGGTGGGATACGCAGTATTTT
-,many,TRBV30,TRBJ2-2,CAWMGGHGLLFF,TGTGCCTGGATGGGGGGACATGGGCTGCTGTTTTTT
TRBD1,medium-sized,TRBV20-1,TRBJ1-1,CSARGATEAFF,TGCAGTGCCAGGGGGGCCACTGAAGCTTTCTTT
-,few,TRBV5-1,TRBJ2-1,CASSLETSTSVEQFF,TGCGCCAGCAGCTTGGAGACTAGTACGTCGGTTGAGCAGTTCTTC
TRBD2,many,TRBV9,TRBJ2-1,CASSRELAGTKNNEQFF,TGTGCCAGCAGCCGGGAGCTAGCGGGGACAAAGAACAATGAGCAGTTCTTC
-,-,TRBV5-6,TRBJ2-7,CASTWGGHEQYF,TGTGCCAGCACCTGGGGGGGCCACGAGCAGTACTTC
TRBD2,-,TRBV4-3,TRBJ2-2,CASSQDFERGAKGELFF,TGCGCCAGCAGCCAAGATTTCGAGCGGGGGGCGAAAGGGGAGCTGTTTTTT
TRBD1,many,TRBV7-9,TRBJ2-4,CASSLLQGENIQYF,TGTGCCAGCAGCTTACTACAGGGGGAAAACATTCAGTACTTC
-,many,TRBV5-1,TRBJ2-3,CASSLEGSTDTQYF,TGCGCCAGCAGCTTGGAAGGGAGCACAGATACGCAGTATTTT
TRBD1,many,TRBV27,TRBJ1-4,CASSPGGLTEKLFF,TGTGCCAGCAGCCCAGGGGGCCTGACGGAAAAACTGTTTTTT
-,many,TRBV7-9,TRBJ2-5,CASSFRDTETQYF,TGTGCCAGCAGCTTCCGGGACACAGAGACCCAGTACTTC
-,many,TRBV12-3/TRBV12-4,TRBJ1-1,CASSDCRDRTEAFF,TGTGCCAGCAGTGATTGCCGGGACCGCACTGAAGCTTTCTTT
TRBD1,many,TRBV5-1,TRBJ1-1,CASSPGQGATASTEAFF,TGCGCCAGCAGCCCCGGACAGGGGGCAACGGCTAGCACTGAAGCTTTCTTT
-,-,TRBV20-1,TRBJ2-7,CSAHGHQPPYEQYF,TGCAGTGCCCACGGACACCAACCCCCCTACGAGCAGTACTTC
-,few,TRBV20-1,TRBJ1-2,CSATPLLPNYGYTF,TGCAGTGCTACACCCCTGCTGCCTAACTATGGCTACACCTTC
-,-,TRBV6-4,TRBJ2-7,CAGILTGIGEQYF,TGTGCCGGGATACTAACGGGGATTGGGGAGCAGTACTTC
-,few,TRBV7-9,TRBJ2-3,CASSLTGVGGTQYF,TGTGCCAGCAGCTTAACCGGGGTAGGCGGTACGCAGTATTTT
TRBD2,many,TRBV20-1,TRBJ2-5,CSARDGLAGAGTQYF,TGCAGTGCTAGGGATGGACTAGCGGGGGCGGGGACCCAGTACTTC
TRBD1,few,TRBV5-1,TRBJ2-1,CASSISGTGHNEQFF,TGCGCCAGCAGCATCTCCGGGACAGGACACAATGAGCAGTTCTTC
-,many,TRBV2,TRBJ1-1,CASSYRPNTEAFF,TGTGCCAGCAGCTACAGACCTAACACTGAAGCTTTCTTT
-,few,TRBV15,TRBJ1-2,CATSREFRDGYTF,TGTGCCACCAGCAGAGAGTTTCGGGATGGCTACACCTTC
TRBD2,-,TRBV6-4,TRBJ2-3,CASSDSSGGADTQYF,TGTGCCAGCAGTGACTCTAGCGGGGGGGCAGATACGCAGTATTTT
TRBD1,few,TRBV7-3,TRBJ1-6,CASSPGGETNSPLHF,TGTGCCAGCAGCCCAGGGGGGGAGACAAATTCACCCCTCCACTTT
-,-,TRBV5-4,TRBJ1-4,CASSLRGEAEKLFF,TGTGCCAGCAGCTTAAGGGGGGAGGCGGAAAAACTGTTTTTT
-,-,TRBV7-6,TRBJ1-1,CASSLGAGGALNTEAFF,TGTGCCAGCAGCTTAGGAGCGGGGGGGGCCTTGAACACTGAAGCTTTCTTT
-,many,TRBV9,TRBJ1-4,CASSLQGLATNEKLFF,TGTGCCAGCAGCCTCCAGGGCCTTGCAACTAATGAAAAACTGTTTTTT
-,many,TRBV11-2,TRBJ1-2,CASSQGQNYGYTF,TGTGCCAGCAGCCAGGGGCAGAACTATGGCTACACCTTC
TRBD2,many,TRBV10-3,TRBJ2-5,CAISDSRTSQETQYF,TGTGCCATCAGTGACAGCAGGACTAGCCAAGAGACCCAGTACTTC
-,-,TRBV18,TRBJ1-1,CASSPRRQSNTEAFF,TGTGCCAGCTCACCCCGAAGACAGAGCAACACTGAAGCTTTCTTT
-,many,TRBV7-2,TRBJ2-5,CASSLQETQYF,TGTGCCAGCAGCTTACAAGAGACCCAGTACTTC
TRBD1,many,TRBV27,TRBJ1-1,CASSRTGVTEAFF,TGTGCCAGCAGCCGGACAGGGGTGACTGAAGCTTTCTTT
TRBD1,few,TRBV19,TRBJ1-2,CASSQLLQGIHYGYTF,TGTGCCAGTAGCCAACTTCTACAGGGGATCCACTATGGCTACACCTTC
-,-,TRBV4-3,TRBJ2-3,CASSQSPQRYTDTQYF,TGCGCCAGCAGCCAATCACCCCAGCGGTACACAGATACGCAGTATTTT